This T cell receptor (beta chain) was sequenced for a study of ipilimumab plus nivolumab after autologous stem cell transplantation. This CDR3 has 14 amino acids. CDR1 and CDR2 (germline): MNHEY, SVGAGI. Germline trimming cut 10 bases from V and 2 bases from J; bases unmatched to any gene: 8. Checkpoint therapy with ipilimumab 1 mg/kg began 14 to 28 days after transplant. The table came from immunoSEQ multiplex PCR; TCRdb's copy has only in-frame clones and leaves some out. The sample shows fewer than 15,000 clones, roughly 73% of them seen only once. The material sequenced was PBMCs, taken in a trial of ipilimumab plus nivolumab as post-transplant consolidation. This chain connects TRBV6-5 to TRBJ1-2; 9 positions agree with TRBD1. This sequence was found in a male donor with diffuse large B-cell lymphoma. The CDR3, as DNA: TGTGCCACCATGACAGGGGGTTCCAACTATGGCTACACCTTC. This sequence encodes CATMTGGSNYGYTF.